This T cell receptor beta chain was sequenced in a study of post-analysis software for immune sequencing data. Looking at the study overall: Relapsing-remitting, secondary progressive and progressive-relapsing multiple sclerosis were all included among the disease courses. General study results and limits: In patients, about 5 TRBV segments were more frequent than in controls, with TRBV5-6, TRBV5-1 and TRBV20-1 among them. Multiple sclerosis patients had significantly lower normalized Chao1 diversity than controls.

Points on this clonotype: Its antigen is as yet unknown.

The CDR3 loop spans 12 amino acids. The V and J ends lost 7 bases and 2 bases respectively, with 11 bases between them. CDR1 and CDR2 from the germline V gene are DFQATT and SNEGSKA (reference sequence). Unique molecular identifiers were present in the TCR beta cDNA libraries. TCRdb analysed the PCR reads with MiXCR anew, one entry per CDR3 protein. The sample consists of under 900,000 distinct CDR3 sequences, 53% of them appearing once. Specimen: blood. The V gene is TRBV20-1, the J gene TRBJ2-5; D gene ambiguous. The origin of this receptor is a girl between 10 and 17 years old with multiple sclerosis. The CDR3 nucleotides read TGCAGTGTCAGCCCTAGTCAAGAGACCCAGTACTTC. It codes for CSVSPSQETQYF.